The entry that follows covers one T cell receptor beta chain sequence. With 60 Vbeta and 13 Jbeta primers, the PCR was carried out. This table comes from immunoSEQ multiplex PCR, and its TCRdb copy is limited to in-frame clones, with some not included. The sample lists about 170,000 clones; approximately 70% were seen once. This sample stems from a study of cytomegalovirus exposure and HLA in healthy donors. Study-wide background: Samples from HLA-typed donors yielded about 85 million unique TCRs in an early data release.

The receptor's source is a human donor in good health. The material sequenced was PBMCs.

CDR3 amino acids: CASSVRGNTEAFF. CDR3 bases: TGTGCCAGCAGTGTACGGGGAAACACTGAAGCTTTCTTT. This chain links TRBV5-8 with TRBJ1-1; no clear D. The CDR3 extends over 13 amino acids. Trimming left V 5 bases short and J 2 bases short, with 10 bases between. Germline values: CDR1 SGHTS, CDR2 YDEGEE.